Listed here are 22 T cell receptor beta chains from one sample, sequenced in a study of T cell responses to AZD1222 COVID-19 vaccine. Profiling relied on immunoSEQ multiplex PCR, and the TCRdb table lists in-frame clones only, not all of them. The table includes about 110,000 clones, roughly 87% detected once. Sequences were derived from peripheral blood, sampled on day 0 of AZD1222 vaccination. The receptors originated from an adult in good health.

This clone was counted a few times. This sequence joins TRBV21-1 and TRBJ1-1; the table calls TRBD1, which could not be checked here. TRBV21-1 is a pseudogene. This CDR3 is built from 14 residues. The CDR3 spells CASSIVQGGTEAFF. The CDR3 region has the DNA TGTGCCAGCAGCATAGTACAGGGCGGGACTGAAGCTTTCTTT.

The rearrangement joins TRBV4-3 to TRBJ2-7; D unclear. Trimming pared 0 bases from V and 3 bases from J, leaving 12 bases between. Germline CDR1 reads LGHNA; CDR2 reads YSLEER. The CDR3 covers 15 residues. The CDR3 protein is CASSQDRTGFYEQYF. The DNA of the CDR3 is TGCGCCAGCAGCCAAGATAGGACGGGTTTCTACGAGCAGTACTTC.

The chain uses TRBV7-9 and TRBJ1-1; D is unclear. The V and J ends lost 1 base and 0 bases respectively, with 9 bases between them. The CDR3 loop spans 15 amino acids. CDR1 and CDR2 from the germline V gene are SEHNR and FQNEAQ (reference sequence). CDR3 sequence: CASSLEVALNTEAFF. CDR3 DNA: TGTGCCAGCAGCTTAGAAGTTGCACTGAACACTGAAGCTTTCTTT.

The chain employs TRBV3-1 (or the pseudogene TRBV3-2) and TRBJ2-7; perhaps D is TRBD1 or TRBD2 (5 bases each). Looked up from germline, CDR1 is LGHDT and CDR2 is YNNKEL (reference sequence). V gave up 3 bases and J gave up 6 bases, with 9 bases separating them. This CDR3 has 12 residues. The DNA of the CDR3 is TGTGCCAGCAGCCAGCAGGGAGCCGAGCAGTACTTC. Translating gives CASSQQGAEQYF.

The chain uses TRBV12-3 or TRBV12-4 and TRBJ1-5; D gene uncertain. The V end lost 3 bases, the J end lost 4 bases, and 4 bases lay between the germline ends. CDR3 size: 12 residues. CDR3: CASSFGNQPQHF. DNA for the CDR3: TGTGCCAGCAGTTTCGGTAATCAGCCCCAGCATTTT.

The chain has TRBV11-2 and TRBJ2-2; a possible D gene is TRBD1 (6 bases). V dropped 5 bases and J dropped 7 bases, with 17 bases sitting between them. This CDR3 has 15 amino acids. Germline V gene lookup returns CDR1 SGHAT and CDR2 FQNNGV. The CDR3 protein is CASSPRGRGGGELFF. The CDR3 region has the DNA TGTGCCAGCAGCCCTAGGGGGAGAGGGGGCGGGGAGCTGTTTTTT.

The chain joins TRBV28 to TRBJ1-4; D gene uncertain. V shed 5 bases and J shed 7 bases, with 8 bases lying between them. Germline lookup yields CDR1 MDHEN and CDR2 SYDVKM. The CDR3 is 12 amino acids. CDR3 in DNA: TGTGCCAGCAGTACCGCGAGTGAAAAACTGTTTTTT. Translated, it gives CASSTASEKLFF.

The chain's CDR3 is CASADSPDRHSYNSPLHF. CDR3 bases: TGTGCTAGTGCAGATAGCCCGGACAGACACTCCTATAATTCACCCCTCCACTTT. The rearrangement joins TRBV12-5 to TRBJ1-6, with D perhaps matching TRBD1 (6 bases). This CDR3 is built from 18 residues. Germline V lookup: CDR1 LGHNT, CDR2 FRNRAP. V lost 7 bases to trimming and J lost 0 bases, with 19 bases between them. Filled out from reference TRBV12-5 and TRBJ1-6, the complete variable domain reads DARVTQTPRHKVTEMGQEVTMRCQPILGHNTVFWYRQTMMQGLELLAYFRNRAPLDDSGMPKDRFSAEMPDATLATLKIQPSEPRDSAVYFCASADSPDRHSYNSPLHFGNGTRLTVT.

The chain links TRBV10-1 to TRBJ1-1; a possible D gene is TRBD1 (5 bases). The CDR3 extends over 14 amino acids. Germline CDR1 and CDR2: WNHNN and SYGVQD (reference sequence). V was pared by 4 bases and J by 6 bases, with 15 bases between. The CDR3 loop reads CASSVREGFPEAFF. The CDR3 DNA is TGCGCCAGCAGTGTAAGGGAGGGGTTTCCTGAAGCTTTCTTT.

This chain uses TRBV3-1 (or the pseudogene TRBV3-2) with TRBJ1-1; D possibly corresponds to TRBD1 (6 bases). The germline V gene encodes CDR1 LGHDT and CDR2 YNNKEL (reference sequence). V gave up 6 bases and J gave up 9 bases, with 26 bases separating them. This CDR3 is 16 amino acids long. The CDR3 loop is CASSLTRQGKRMKAFF. CDR3 coding DNA: TGTGCCAGCAGTCTTACCCGTCAGGGGAAACGTATGAAAGCTTTCTTT.

V is TRBV7-6 and J is TRBJ1-2; TRBD1 agrees at 8 bases. The V segment lost 5 bases and the J segment 8 bases; nucleotides outside the gene matches: 7. The CDR3 runs 13 residues. CDR1 is SGHVS and CDR2 is FNYEAQ in the germline V gene. DNA of the CDR3: TGTGCCAGCAGCCCCCAGGGGGCACTAGGCTACACCTTC. Translation: CASSPQGALGYTF.

The V and J genes are TRBV29-1 and TRBJ2-2; 7 bases are a match to TRBD2. The germline V gene encodes CDR1 SQVTM and CDR2 ANQGSEA. The CDR3 consists of 14 residues. With 3 bases clipped from V and 1 base from J, the junction kept 2 bases outside the gene matches. As DNA, the CDR3 is TGCAGCGTTGATCCGGGGGGGAACACCGGGGAGCTGTTTTTT. Protein product: CSVDPGGNTGELFF.

V and J are TRBV15 and TRBJ2-1; D may be TRBD2 (6 bases). Trimming left V 0 bases short and J 7 bases short, with 10 bases between. The CDR3 extends over 14 amino acids. Germline V gives CDR1 LNHNV, CDR2 YYDKDF (reference sequence). The CDR3 is CATSRDGAGNEQFF. The CDR3 DNA sequence: TGTGCCACCAGCAGAGATGGGGCGGGGAATGAGCAGTTCTTC.

The chain employs TRBV19 and TRBJ2-7, with a possible D match to TRBD2 (6 bases). CDR3 length: 13 residues. Deletions cut 9 bases from V and 2 bases from J, with 14 bases between. CDR1 is LNHDA and CDR2 is SQIVND in the germline V gene (reference sequence). The CDR3 DNA is TGTGCCAGCGCTACCGGGAGCCCCTACGAGCAGTACTTC. Encoded protein: CASATGSPYEQYF.

The chain recombines TRBV7-9 with TRBJ2-3; perhaps TRBD2 as D (5 bases). V lost 5 bases to trimming and J lost 0 bases, with 12 bases between them. CDR3 length: 15 amino acids. CDR1 is SEHNR, CDR2 FQNEAQ, per germline (reference sequence). DNA of the CDR3: TGTGCCAGCAGCCCCGGGATTTCAAGCACAGATACGCAGTATTTT. As protein: CASSPGISSTDTQYF.

The genes are TRBV6-5 and TRBJ1-1, with 7 positions matching TRBD1. Per germline, CDR1 MNHEY and CDR2 SVGAGI. The length of the CDR3 is 15 residues. The V segment lost 2 bases and the J segment 4 bases; nucleotides outside the gene matches: 7. CDR3: CASSYRRQGGTEAFF. As DNA, the CDR3 is TGTGCCAGCAGTTACCGCCGACAGGGCGGCACTGAAGCTTTCTTT.

J is TRBJ1-2 and V is TRBV28; a possible D gene is TRBD1 (6 bases). The CDR3 extends over 15 amino acids. Looked up from germline, CDR1 is MDHEN and CDR2 is SYDVKM. Trimming pared 8 bases from V and 4 bases from J, leaving 20 bases between. Here the CDR3 DNA reads TGTGCCAGCTTTGACGGGACATCCCCCCTCTATGGCTACACCTTC. Translated: CASFDGTSPLYGYTF.

V gene TRBV6-5 combines with J gene TRBJ1-6; D is unclear. CDR1 and CDR2 (germline): MNHEY, SVGAGI. This CDR3 is 12 amino acids long. The V and J ends lost 5 bases and 7 bases respectively, with 6 bases between them. The CDR3, as DNA: TGTGCCAGCAGTACCCAGAATTCACCCCTCCACTTT. It encodes CASSTQNSPLHF.

J is TRBJ2-2 and V is TRBV7-6; D might be TRBD1 or TRBD2, each matching 6 bases. The V and J ends lost 5 bases and 7 bases respectively, with 20 bases between them. The CDR3 extends over 16 amino acids. Per the germline V gene, CDR1 is SGHVS and CDR2 is FNYEAQ. The CDR3 reads CASSPRLTRGVGELFF. CDR3 nucleotides: TGTGCCAGCAGCCCCAGGCTAACGAGGGGGGTCGGGGAGCTGTTTTTT.

This clone was recorded once. The chain couples TRBV6-2 or TRBV6-3 to TRBJ1-2, with TRBD1 matching 7 bases. Germline CDR1 is MNHEY and CDR2 is SVGEGT. The V segment lost 4 bases and the J segment 4 bases; nucleotides outside the gene matches: 3. The CDR3 totals 13 residues. CDR3 region: CASSSPGGYGYTF. DNA of the CDR3: TGTGCCAGCAGTTCCCCAGGGGGCTATGGCTACACCTTC.

This clone was detected only a few times. The chain uses TRBV9 and TRBJ1-1; 10 bases align to TRBD1. Trimming cost V 3 bases and J 1 base; bases outside gene matches: 6. The CDR3 has 16 residues. CDR1 and CDR2 from the germline V gene are SGDLS and YYNGEE. This CDR3 is CASSARQGATNTEAFF. DNA for the CDR3: TGTGCCAGCAGCGCCCGACAGGGGGCGACGAACACTGAAGCTTTCTTT.

This clone appeared a single time. The chain has TRBV5-1 and TRBJ1-2, with 8 nucleotides matching TRBD1. V trimming: 2 bases; J trimming: 3 bases; junction bases outside the gene matches: 3. The length of the CDR3 is 14 residues. Germline lookup yields CDR1 SGHRS and CDR2 YFSETQ. Here the CDR3 reads CASSFTGGDYGYTF. DNA of the CDR3: TGCGCCAGCAGCTTCACAGGGGGGGACTATGGCTACACCTTC.